The 12 T cell receptor beta chains reported below all come from one sample, sequenced in a study of cytomegalovirus exposure and HLA in healthy donors. The assay was immunoSEQ multiplex PCR, and TCRdb's table has in-frame clones only and misses some. Here the sample spans about 160,000 clones, 86% being singletons. The specimen was PBMCs. The receptors come from a woman aged 30 to 39 in good health and CMV-seronegative.

The genes are TRBV5-4 and TRBJ2-5, with 14 bases fitting TRBD2. The CDR3 covers 16 residues. Trimming removed 4 bases from V and 11 bases from J; junction bases left unmatched: 13. Per the germline V gene, CDR1 is SGHNT and CDR2 is YYREEE (reference sequence). CDR3 nucleotide sequence: TGTGCCAGCAGCAGCACGCCGGGACTAGCGGGAGTAGGGCAGTACTTC. Amino acids: CASSSTPGLAGVGQYF. The whole variable domain, filled in from reference TRBV5-4 and TRBJ2-5, reads ETGVTQSPTHLIKTRGQQVTLRCSSQSGHNTVSWYQQALGQGPQFIFQYYREEENGRGNFPPRFSGLQFPNYSSELNVNALELDDSALYLCASSSTPGLAGVGQYFGPGTRLLVL.

This clone has just a few counts. The CDR3 DNA reads as TGTGCCAGCAGTTCCTCGACTAGCGGCAGCTCCTACGAGCAGTACTTC. It is translated as CASSSSTSGSSYEQYF. The chain uses TRBV28 and TRBJ2-7; TRBD2 aligns across 9 bases. The germline V gene has CDR1 MDHEN and CDR2 SYDVKM. V lost 4 bases to trimming and J lost 0 bases; unmatched junction nucleotides: 7. This CDR3 comprises 16 residues.

V and J are TRBV28 and TRBJ2-5, with TRBD2 identical over 8 bases. The length of the CDR3 is 13 residues. CDR1 MDHEN and CDR2 SYDVKM come from the germline V gene. V lost 3 bases to trimming and J lost 5 bases; unmatched junction nucleotides: 2. CDR3 nucleotides: TGTGCCAGCAGTTTCCGGGAGGGGGAGACCCAGTACTTC. Protein product: CASSFREGETQYF.

The V and J genes are TRBV27 and TRBJ2-2, with TRBD1 as a possible D gene (6 bases). Trimming left V 3 bases short and J 1 base short, with 9 bases between. The germline gives CDR1 MNHEY, CDR2 SMNVEV (reference sequence). CDR3 length: 15 residues. CDR3 in DNA: TGTGCCAGCAGTTTGGAACAGGGGAACACCGGGGAGCTGTTTTTT. This gives the protein CASSLEQGNTGELFF.

The rearrangement joins TRBV4-3 to TRBJ1-1, with D possibly TRBD1 on 6 matching bases. CDR1 and CDR2 (germline): LGHNA, YSLEER. The CDR3 sequence is 14 residues long. Trimming pared 0 bases from V and 5 bases from J, leaving 10 bases between. In nucleotides, the CDR3 is TGCGCCAGCAGCCAAGATAGGGGGAGGACTGAAGCTTTCTTT. Translating gives CASSQDRGRTEAFF.

This clone was found once. The V and J genes are TRBV7-3 and TRBJ1-1; D is perhaps TRBD1 (5 bases). Deletions cut 4 bases from V and 4 bases from J, with 13 bases between. The CDR3 loop spans 14 amino acids. Germline V gives CDR1 SGHTA, CDR2 FQGTGA. The CDR3 is CASSSVGGTTEAFF. The CDR3 nucleotides are TGTGCCAGCAGCTCGGTGGGGGGGACCACTGAAGCTTTCTTT.

This clone was seen ten or more times. The V call is TRBV19, the J call TRBJ1-4; 7 bases fit TRBD1. V lost 3 bases and J lost 7; bases outside the gene matches: 5. CDR3 length equals 14 residues. CDR1 is LNHDA and CDR2 is SQIVND in the germline V gene (reference sequence). The CDR3, as DNA: TGTGCCAGTAGTATTTACAGGGGTGCTGAAAAACTGTTTTTT. This gives the protein CASSIYRGAEKLFF. The variable domain in full, completed from reference TRBV19 and TRBJ1-4, reads DGGITQSPKYLFRKEGQNVTLSCEQNLNHDAMYWYRQDPGQGLRLIYYSQIVNDFQKGDIAEGYSVSREKKESFPLTVTSAQKNPTAFYLCASSIYRGAEKLFFGSGTQLSVL.

The chain links TRBV10-3 to TRBJ2-7; TRBD1 aligns across 9 bases. The CDR3 is made up of 15 amino acids. Germline V CDR1 and CDR2: ENHRY, SYGVKD. Losses at the gene ends were 4 bases for V and 4 bases for J; bases not matched to a gene: 8. The CDR3 protein is CAISVPTGGSYEQYF. CDR3 DNA: TGTGCCATCAGTGTCCCGACAGGGGGGTCTTACGAGCAGTACTTC.

CDR3 in amino acids: CASSLEGGRVEKLFF. The CDR3 DNA sequence: TGTGCCAGCAGCTTGGAGGGGGGACGGGTTGAAAAACTGTTTTTT. The V and J genes are TRBV5-8 and TRBJ1-4; weak D call: TRBD1 (6 bases). Germline loops: CDR1 SGHTS, CDR2 YDEGEE. V was pared by 0 bases and J by 7 bases, with 13 bases between. The CDR3 runs to 15 residues.

The rearrangement joins TRBV15 to TRBJ1-4; 8 bases are a match to TRBD1. V shed 2 bases, J shed 7 bases, and the junction held 9 bases outside the gene matches. Germline assignment: CDR1 LNHNV and CDR2 YYDKDF (reference sequence). The CDR3 covers 16 residues. Here the CDR3 DNA reads TGTGCCACCAGCAGACCGATGACAGGGGAGTCTGAAAAACTGTTTTTT. Protein product: CATSRPMTGESEKLFF.

V gene TRBV4-1 combines with J gene TRBJ2-1, with D perhaps being TRBD1 or TRBD2 (6 bases each). This CDR3 comprises 13 residues. Germline V gives CDR1 MGHRA, CDR2 YSYEKL. Trimming took 5 bases from V and 7 from J, leaving 12 bases between them. CDR3 in amino acids: CASSGGPGNEQFF. In nucleotides, the CDR3 is TGCGCCAGCAGCGGGGGGCCAGGGAATGAGCAGTTCTTC.

The chain carries TRBV21-1 and TRBJ1-2; the table calls TRBD1, which could not be checked here. TRBV21-1 is a listed pseudogene. CDR3 length: 16 amino acids. CDR3 in amino acids: CASRLPGQGVHYGYTF. The CDR3 bases are TGTGCCAGCAGACTCCCAGGCCAGGGGGTGCACTATGGCTACACCTTC.